This T cell receptor (beta chain) appears in the sequencing data of a study of blood T cell repertoires in COVID-19. In the study overall: The origin of the acute and convalescent COVID-19 samples was the United States, Italy and Spain. From T cells, B-cell-depleted T cells, or PBMCs came the material, which was cDNA or gDNA.

The table lists this clone with a count of one. In the original workflow: Reference gene primer amplification in the assay estimated nucleated cell counts. Assay used: immunoSEQ multiplex PCR; TCRdb lists only in-frame clones, some missing. V and J calls and clone size are given by that table; D and trimming were obtained from the DNA. The sample comprises some 260,000 clones, around nine tenths of which are singletons, and around 2% rests with the top ten. CDR1 and CDR2 from the germline V gene are MGHRA and YSYEKL. Unmatched junction bases numbered 3, after V lost 2 bases and J lost 1 base. CDR3 length equals 17 residues.

This chain joins TRBV4-1 and TRBJ2-3; 13 bases agree with TRBD2. The source material was peripheral blood. The TCR was taken from a woman aged 40 to 49 who had recovered from COVID-19. The chain's CDR3 is CASSQFTSGRGTDTQYF. The DNA for the CDR3 is TGCGCCAGCAGCCAATTCACTAGCGGGAGGGGCACAGATACGCAGTATTTT.